This T cell receptor beta chain was sequenced in a study of blood T cells in healthy people across ages. Alongside a J-beta primer mix, a sample-barcoded 5' primer served in a second PCR lasting roughly 6 to 12 cycles. TCRdb redid the calling of the 5' RACE reads with MiXCR, one entry per CDR3 protein. Here the sample spans some 890,000 distinct CDR3 sequences, almost 30% being singletons. V lost 3 bases and J 4 bases, leaving 11 bases between the germline ends. Germline CDR1 SGHTA, CDR2 FQGNSA. This CDR3 is built from 14 residues. This clonotype appeared once. A read error may explain this, as a much larger clone is one base away. Lacking the conserved final phenylalanine or tryptophan, this CDR3 likely reflects a read error. These data were likewise used in another study, on T cells of mothers and their children. That work states: The sample comes from 8 or 9 healthy Caucasian donors: mothers and children.

The chain recombines TRBV7-2 with TRBJ2-3, with D perhaps TRBD1 or TRBD2 (5 bases each). Sequences were obtained from blood. The source is a middle-aged woman in good health. The CDR3 here is CASSFGGPADTQYV. CDR3 in DNA: TGTGCCAGCAGCTTTGGGGGTCCGGCAGATACGCAGTATGTT.